This T cell receptor (beta chain) was recovered during a study of OX40 agonist ivuxolimab in advanced cancers. Here immunoSEQ multiplex PCR was the method, and the copy in TCRdb shows in-frame clones only, minus some. In the table there are tens of thousands of clones, roughly 84% of which are singletons. CDR1 is MNHEY, CDR2 SMNVEV, per germline (reference sequence). The CDR3 is 15 amino acids. The germline V and J ends were trimmed by 5 bases and 5 bases, with 19 bases remaining between them. This chain joins TRBV27 and TRBJ2-7; no firm D call. The sequencing used CD4+ or CD8+ T cells sorted from blood, collected in a trial of the OX40 agonist ivuxolimab. This sequence was found in an adult with an advanced solid tumor such as melanoma, head and neck, liver or kidney cancer. CDR3 in DNA: TGTGCCAGCAGTCTTCTCCGACAAGGTCCGGACGAGCAGTACTTC. Protein product: CASSLLRQGPDEQYF.